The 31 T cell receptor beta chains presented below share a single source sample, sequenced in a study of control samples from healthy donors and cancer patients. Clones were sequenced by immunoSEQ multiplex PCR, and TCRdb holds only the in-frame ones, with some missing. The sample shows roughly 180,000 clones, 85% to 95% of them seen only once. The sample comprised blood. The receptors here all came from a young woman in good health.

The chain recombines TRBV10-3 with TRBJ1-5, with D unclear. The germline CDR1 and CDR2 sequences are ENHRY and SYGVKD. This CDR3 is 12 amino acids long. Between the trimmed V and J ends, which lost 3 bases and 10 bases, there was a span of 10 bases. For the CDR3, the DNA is TGTGCCATCAGTGACCCGGGGATACCCCAGCATTTT. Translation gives CAISDPGIPQHF.

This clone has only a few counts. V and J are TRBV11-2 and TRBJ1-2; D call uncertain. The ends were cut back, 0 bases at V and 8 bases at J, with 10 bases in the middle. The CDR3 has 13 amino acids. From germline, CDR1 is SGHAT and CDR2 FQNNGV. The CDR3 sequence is CASSLDPRAGYTF. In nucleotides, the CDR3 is TGTGCCAGCAGCTTAGATCCGAGAGCGGGCTACACCTTC.

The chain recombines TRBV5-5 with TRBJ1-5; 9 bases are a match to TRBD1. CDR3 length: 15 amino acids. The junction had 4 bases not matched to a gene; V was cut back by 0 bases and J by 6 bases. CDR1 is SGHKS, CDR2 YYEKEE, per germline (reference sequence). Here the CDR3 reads CASSLVTGGFQPQHF. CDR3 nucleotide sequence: TGTGCCAGCAGCTTGGTTACAGGGGGCTTTCAGCCCCAGCATTTT. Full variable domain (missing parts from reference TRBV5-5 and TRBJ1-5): DAGVTQSPTHLIKTRGQQVTLRCSPISGHKSVSWYQQVLGQGPQFIFQYYEKEERGRGNFPDRFSARQFPNYSSELNVNALLLGDSALYLCASSLVTGGFQPQHFGDGTRLSIL.

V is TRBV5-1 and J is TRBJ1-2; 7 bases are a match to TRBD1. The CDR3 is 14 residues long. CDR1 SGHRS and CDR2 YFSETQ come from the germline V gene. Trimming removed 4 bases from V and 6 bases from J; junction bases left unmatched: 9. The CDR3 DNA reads TGCGCCAGCAGCGGTGACAGGGCCGTTGATGGCTACACCTTC. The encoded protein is CASSGDRAVDGYTF. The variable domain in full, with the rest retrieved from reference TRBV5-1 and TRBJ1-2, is KAGVTQTPRYLIKTRGQQVTLSCSPISGHRSVSWYQQTPGQGLQFLFEYFSETQRNKGNFPGRFSGRQFSNSRSEMNVSTLELGDSALYLCASSGDRAVDGYTFGSGTRLTVV.

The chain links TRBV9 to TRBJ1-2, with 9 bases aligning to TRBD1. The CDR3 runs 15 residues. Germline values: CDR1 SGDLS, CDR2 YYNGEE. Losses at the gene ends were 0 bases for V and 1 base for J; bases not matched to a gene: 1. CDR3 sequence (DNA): TGTGCCAGCAGCGTAGGGACAGGGGTTAACTATGGCTACACCTTC. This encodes CASSVGTGVNYGYTF.

The CDR3 nucleotides are TGTGCCAGCAAAGACTTGGGGACAGGGCGATCGGATGAGCAGTTCTTC. This translates into CASKDLGTGRSDEQFF. This sequence joins TRBV6-4 and TRBJ2-1; 9 bases are shared with TRBD1. The V segment lost 7 bases and the J segment 8 bases; nucleotides outside the gene matches: 15. Looked up from germline, CDR1 is MRHNA and CDR2 is SNTAGT. This CDR3 is built from 16 residues.

The CDR3 DNA reads as TGTGCCAGCAGCTTAGGCTGGGTGTGGGGCGGGGAGCTGTTTTTT. Encoded protein: CASSLGWVWGGELFF. The chain uses TRBV11-2 and TRBJ2-2, with unresolved D. The germline V gene has CDR1 SGHAT and CDR2 FQNNGV. There are 15 residues in the CDR3. Trimming pared 1 base from V and 7 bases from J, leaving 13 bases between.

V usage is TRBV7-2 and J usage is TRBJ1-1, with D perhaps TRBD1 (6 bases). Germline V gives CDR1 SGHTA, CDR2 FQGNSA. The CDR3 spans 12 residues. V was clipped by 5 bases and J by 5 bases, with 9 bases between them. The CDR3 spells CASSQQGTEAFF. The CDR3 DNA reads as TGTGCCAGCAGCCAACAGGGAACTGAAGCTTTCTTT.

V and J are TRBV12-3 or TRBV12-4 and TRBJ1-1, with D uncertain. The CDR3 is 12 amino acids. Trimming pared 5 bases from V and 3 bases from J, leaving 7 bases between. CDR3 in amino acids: CASSNPDTEAFF. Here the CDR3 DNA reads TGTGCCAGCAGTAATCCGGACACTGAAGCTTTCTTT.

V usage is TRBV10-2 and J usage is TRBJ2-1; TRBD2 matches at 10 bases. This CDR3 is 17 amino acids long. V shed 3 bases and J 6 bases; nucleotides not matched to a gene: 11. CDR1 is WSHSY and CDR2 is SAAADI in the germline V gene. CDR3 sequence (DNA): TGCGCCAGCAGTGATCGAGGAGGGGGACTAGCGCCCAATGAGCAGTTCTTC. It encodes CASSDRGGGLAPNEQFF.

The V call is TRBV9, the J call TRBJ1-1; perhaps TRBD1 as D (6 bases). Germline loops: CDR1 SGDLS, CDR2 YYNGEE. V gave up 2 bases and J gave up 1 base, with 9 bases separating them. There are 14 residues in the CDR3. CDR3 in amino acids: CASSVQDRNTEAFF. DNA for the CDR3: TGTGCCAGCAGCGTGCAGGACAGGAACACTGAAGCTTTCTTT.

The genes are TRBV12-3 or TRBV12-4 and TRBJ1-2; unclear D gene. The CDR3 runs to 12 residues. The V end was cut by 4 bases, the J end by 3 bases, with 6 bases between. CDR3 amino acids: CASSSMDYGYTF. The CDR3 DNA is TGTGCCAGCAGTTCAATGGACTATGGCTACACCTTC.

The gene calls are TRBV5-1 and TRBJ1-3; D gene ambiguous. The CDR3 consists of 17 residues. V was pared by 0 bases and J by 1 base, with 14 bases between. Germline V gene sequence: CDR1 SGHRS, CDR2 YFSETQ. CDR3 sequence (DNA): TGCGCCAGCAGCTTGGTAGATCGCGCCTTGTCTGGAAACACCATATATTTT. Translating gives CASSLVDRALSGNTIYF. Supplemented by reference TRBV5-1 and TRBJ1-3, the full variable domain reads KAGVTQTPRYLIKTRGQQVTLSCSPISGHRSVSWYQQTPGQGLQFLFEYFSETQRNKGNFPGRFSGRQFSNSRSEMNVSTLELGDSALYLCASSLVDRALSGNTIYFGEGSWLTVV.

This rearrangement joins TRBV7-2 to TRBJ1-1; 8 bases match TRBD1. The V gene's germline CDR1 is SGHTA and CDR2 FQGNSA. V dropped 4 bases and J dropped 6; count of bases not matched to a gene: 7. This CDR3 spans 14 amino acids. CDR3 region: CASSWAGGWAEAFF. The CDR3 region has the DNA TGTGCCAGCAGCTGGGCAGGGGGCTGGGCTGAAGCTTTCTTT. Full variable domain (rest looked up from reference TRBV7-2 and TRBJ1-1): GAGVSQSPSNKVTEKGKDVELRCDPISGHTALYWYRQSLGQGLEFLIYFQGNSAPDKSGLPSDRFSAERTGGSVSTLTIQRTQQEDSAVYLCASSWAGGWAEAFFGQGTRLTVV.

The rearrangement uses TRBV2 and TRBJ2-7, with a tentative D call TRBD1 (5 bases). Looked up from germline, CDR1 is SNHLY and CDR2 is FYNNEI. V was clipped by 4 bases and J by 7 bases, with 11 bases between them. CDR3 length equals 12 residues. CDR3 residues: CASSAQAYEQYF. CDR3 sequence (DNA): TGTGCCAGCAGTGCACAGGCTTATGAGCAGTACTTC.

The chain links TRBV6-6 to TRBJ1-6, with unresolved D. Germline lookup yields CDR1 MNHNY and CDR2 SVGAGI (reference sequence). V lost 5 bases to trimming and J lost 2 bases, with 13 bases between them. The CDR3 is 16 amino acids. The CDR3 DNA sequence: TGTGCCAGCAGTAGCTTCGGAATGGCCTATAATTCACCCCTCCACTTT. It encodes CASSSFGMAYNSPLHF.

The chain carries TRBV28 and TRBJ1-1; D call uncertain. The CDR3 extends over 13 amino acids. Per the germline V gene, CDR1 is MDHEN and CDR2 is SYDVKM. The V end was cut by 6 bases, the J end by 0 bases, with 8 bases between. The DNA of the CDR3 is TGTGCCAGCAGAGGGCCCATGAACACTGAAGCTTTCTTT. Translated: CASRGPMNTEAFF. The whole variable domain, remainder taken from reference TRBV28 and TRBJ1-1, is DVKVTQSSRYLVKRTGEKVFLECVQDMDHENMFWYRQDPGLGLRLIYFSYDVKMKEKGDIPEGYSVSREKKERFSLILESASTNQTSMYLCASRGPMNTEAFFGQGTRLTVV.

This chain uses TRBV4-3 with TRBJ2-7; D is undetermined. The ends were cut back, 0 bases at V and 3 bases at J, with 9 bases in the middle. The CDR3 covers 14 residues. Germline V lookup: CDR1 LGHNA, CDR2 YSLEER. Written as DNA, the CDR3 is TGCGCCAGCAGCCAAGATCTGTGGGTCTACGAGCAGTACTTC. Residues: CASSQDLWVYEQYF.

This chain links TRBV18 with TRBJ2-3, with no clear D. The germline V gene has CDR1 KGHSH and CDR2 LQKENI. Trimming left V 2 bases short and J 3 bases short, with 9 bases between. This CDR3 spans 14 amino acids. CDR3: CASSPSGYTDTQYF. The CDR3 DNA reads TGTGCCAGCTCACCAAGTGGCTATACAGATACGCAGTATTTT.

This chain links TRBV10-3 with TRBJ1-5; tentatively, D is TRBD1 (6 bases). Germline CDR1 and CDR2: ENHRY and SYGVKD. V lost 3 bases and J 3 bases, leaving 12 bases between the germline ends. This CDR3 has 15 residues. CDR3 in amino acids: CAISEAQGFNQPQHF. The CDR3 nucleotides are TGTGCCATCAGTGAAGCACAGGGCTTCAATCAGCCCCAGCATTTT.

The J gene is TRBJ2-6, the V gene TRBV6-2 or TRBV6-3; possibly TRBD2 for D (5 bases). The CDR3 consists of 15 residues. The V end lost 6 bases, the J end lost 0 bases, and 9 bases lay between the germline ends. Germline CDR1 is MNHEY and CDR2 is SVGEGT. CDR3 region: CASSPSFSGANVLTF. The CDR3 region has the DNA TGTGCCAGCAGCCCTAGCTTCTCTGGGGCCAACGTCCTGACTTTC.

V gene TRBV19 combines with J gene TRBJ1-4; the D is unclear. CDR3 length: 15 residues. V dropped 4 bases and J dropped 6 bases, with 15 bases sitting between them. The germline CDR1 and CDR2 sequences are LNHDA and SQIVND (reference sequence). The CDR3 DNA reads TGTGCCAGTAGTAGGGTCCCAGCGGTGGATGAAAAACTGTTTTTT. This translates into CASSRVPAVDEKLFF.

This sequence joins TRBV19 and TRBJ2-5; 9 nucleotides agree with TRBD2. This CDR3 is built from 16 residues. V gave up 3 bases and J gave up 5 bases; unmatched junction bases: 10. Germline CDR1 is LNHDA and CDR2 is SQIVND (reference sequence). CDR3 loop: CASSIDASGTRETQYF. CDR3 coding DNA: TGTGCCAGTAGTATTGACGCTAGCGGGACCCGGGAGACCCAGTACTTC.

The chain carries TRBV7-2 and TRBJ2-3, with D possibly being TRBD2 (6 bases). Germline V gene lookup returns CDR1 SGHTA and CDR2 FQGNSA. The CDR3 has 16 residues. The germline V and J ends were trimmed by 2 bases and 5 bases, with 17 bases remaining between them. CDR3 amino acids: CASSLISTGVGDTQYF. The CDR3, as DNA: TGTGCCAGCAGCTTAATTTCGACGGGGGTGGGAGATACGCAGTATTTT.

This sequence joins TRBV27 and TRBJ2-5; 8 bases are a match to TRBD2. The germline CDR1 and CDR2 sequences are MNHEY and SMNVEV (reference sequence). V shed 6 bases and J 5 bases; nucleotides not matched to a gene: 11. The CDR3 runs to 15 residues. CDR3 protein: CASSPFGGAGETQYF. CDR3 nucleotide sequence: TGTGCCAGCAGCCCCTTCGGGGGGGCCGGGGAGACCCAGTACTTC.

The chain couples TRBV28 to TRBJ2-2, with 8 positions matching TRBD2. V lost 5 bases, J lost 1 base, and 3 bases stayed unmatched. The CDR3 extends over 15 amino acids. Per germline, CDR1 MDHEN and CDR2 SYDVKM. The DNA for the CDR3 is TGTGCCAGCAGTCATAGCGGGGTGAACACCGGGGAGCTGTTTTTT. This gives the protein CASSHSGVNTGELFF.

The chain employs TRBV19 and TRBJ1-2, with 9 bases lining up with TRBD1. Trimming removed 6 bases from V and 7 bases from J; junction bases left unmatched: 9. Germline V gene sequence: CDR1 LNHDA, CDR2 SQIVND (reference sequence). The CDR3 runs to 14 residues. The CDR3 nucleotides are TGTGCCAGTAGGGTCAGGGACAGGGCTCGTGGCTACACCTTC. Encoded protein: CASRVRDRARGYTF.

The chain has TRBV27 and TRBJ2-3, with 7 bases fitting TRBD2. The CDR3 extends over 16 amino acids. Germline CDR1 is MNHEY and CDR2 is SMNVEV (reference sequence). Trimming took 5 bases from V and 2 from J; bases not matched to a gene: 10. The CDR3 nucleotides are TGTGCCAGCAGTGCCCGCCGTCTAGCGGTCACAGATACGCAGTATTTT. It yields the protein CASSARRLAVTDTQYF.

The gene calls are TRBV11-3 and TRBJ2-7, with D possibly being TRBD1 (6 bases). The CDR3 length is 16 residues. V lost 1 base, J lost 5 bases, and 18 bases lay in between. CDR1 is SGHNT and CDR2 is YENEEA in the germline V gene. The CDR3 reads CASSLGVRGSSHEQYF. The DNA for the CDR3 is TGTGCCAGCAGCTTAGGGGTGAGGGGGAGTAGTCACGAGCAGTACTTC.

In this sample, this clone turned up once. CDR3 sequence (DNA): TGCGCCAGCAGCTCGGACCCGGGTAATGAAAAACTGTTTTTT. Its protein product is CASSSDPGNEKLFF. V gene TRBV5-1 combines with J gene TRBJ1-4; no clear D gene. CDR1 is SGHRS, CDR2 YFSETQ, per germline. V was trimmed by 3 bases and J by 4 bases, leaving 10 bases between them. The CDR3 length is 14 residues.

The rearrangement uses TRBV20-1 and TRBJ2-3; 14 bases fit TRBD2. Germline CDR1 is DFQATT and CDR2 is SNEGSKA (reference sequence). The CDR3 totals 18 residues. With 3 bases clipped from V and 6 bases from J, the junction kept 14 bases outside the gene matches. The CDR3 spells CSASGEGTSGGPVDTQYF. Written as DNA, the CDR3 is TGCAGTGCTAGTGGGGAGGGGACTAGCGGGGGCCCCGTGGATACGCAGTATTTT.